This T cell receptor beta chain originates from a study of CD8 T cells in cerebrospinal fluid in Alzheimer's disease (dated by TCRdb to about 2020). With respect to the entire study: The study used two single-cell methods, plate-based nested PCR sequencing and droplet-based sequencing, to evaluate clonal expansion of CSF T cells. The study tested whether clonally expanded T cells were present in cerebrospinal fluid from healthy elderly individuals and from patients with neurodegenerative disease. The droplet-based CSF comparison of patients and controls included about 9 healthy controls (about 11,000 cells) and about 9 patients with MCI or Alzheimer's disease (more than 10,000 cells). A total of 24 samples were covered by the CSF gene-expression analysis, which included Parkinson's disease patients.

No count is recorded, yet this clonotype rates as large (0.1 to 1%) from its frequency. Its antigen target is currently unknown. The cysteine opens and the phenylalanine closes a CDR3 of 11 amino acids. The DNA is unrecorded. The germline V gene provides CDR1 SGHTA and CDR2 FQGNSA. Patients with Parkinson's disease were included as a neurodegenerative disease comparison group, since earlier reports had described antigen-specific T cells in the blood of Parkinson's disease patients. None of the participants had acute infectious disease, and every participant was in good physical condition. Neurodegeneration in patients was confirmed with biomarkers including neurofilament, amyloid-beta and tau. For droplet-based sequencing, live CSF cells were sorted with a live/dead marker. To pellet immune cells, CSF obtained by lumbar puncture was centrifuged at 300g. Each CSF sample was examined for red blood cells, and any sample with blood contamination was excluded. CSF cells were cryopreserved by placing the cells in freezing medium, freezing the cells overnight at -80 degrees C, and then storing the cells in liquid nitrogen. CSF samples were stored for less than six months before analysis.

The protocol used for the library was 10x single-cell sequencing. CSF cells were profiled with 10X Genomics single-cell V(D)J and 5' gene-expression libraries. An Illumina NextSeq550 was used to sequence the CSF single-cell TCR libraries. Regarding the original processing steps: V(D)J reads were aligned to the vdj-GRCh38 alts ensemble 2.0.0 reference and processed with the Cell Ranger vdj pipeline. A clonotype was defined as a group of cell barcodes sharing the same set of productive CDR3 nucleotide sequences. To connect clonality with transcriptional profiles, clonotype information was added to the gene-expression metadata in Seurat v3.0. Exclusion was applied to CSF cells with more than 1,800 genes, more than 7,500 UMIs or more than 10% mitochondrial reads. To identify TCRs with known antigen specificity, CDR3-beta sequences were compared against VDJdb. Only TCRs with complete alpha and beta chains were included in the network analysis of clone sharing, which used the R package qgraph. Each CDR3 protein sequence appears as one entry after TCRdb reprocessed the reads, and no DNA is included. TCRdb, not the original authors, processed these V and J calls. The sample's table lists a count of some 1,100 distinct CDR3 sequences. The ten largest clonotypes hold roughly 18% of the sample.

Here is what the overall study found, with its caveats: The EBV-specific clones were neither the most highly expanded clones nor enriched among patients. In pooled data, a highly expanded clone (at least 3% of TCRs) was found in 1 of 10 healthy subjects versus 4 of 6 Alzheimer's patients. The overall clonality comparison included only samples with detectable clones (roughly eleven healthy, 5 MCI, 5 AD, 6 PD). The authors cautioned that detecting EBV-specific TCRs in CSF does not establish a causal link between EBV and Alzheimer's disease. In patients with MCI or Alzheimer's disease, the biggest CSF clone accounted for a larger percentage of TCRs than in controls.

The receptor comes from a human donor with Parkinson's disease. Sequenced material: cerebrospinal fluid. This chain is built from TRBV7-2 and TRBJ2-5. The CDR3 protein is CASSQRQTQYF. Outside the CDR3, residues come from the reference TRBV7-2 and TRBJ2-5 proteins, so the full variable domain is: GAGVSQSPSNKVTEKGKDVELRCDPISGHTALYWYRQSLGQGLEFLIYFQGNSAPDKSGLPSDRFSAERTGGSVSTLTIQRTQQEDSAVYLCASSQRQTQYFGPGTRLLVL.